The TCR beta chain under discussion was sequenced for a study of response to subunit inactivated influenza vaccine. CDR1 and CDR2 from the germline V gene are MGHRA and YSYEKL. V lost 4 bases and J lost 8; bases outside the gene matches: 10. This CDR3 region has 15 residues. Study results and caveats: With each seasonal influenza vaccination, the authors suggested, few new T cells are recruited.

TCRdb used MiXCR to reprocess the RT-PCR reads, holding one entry per CDR3 protein. The data contain approximately 290,000 distinct CDR3 sequences, over 20% of them singletons. About this clonotype itself: Its antigen is currently unknown.

This TCR was sampled from a man aged 50 to 75 who received an inactivated influenza vaccine. Sequenced material: PBMCs from blood, taken approximately 22 months after vaccination. The V gene is TRBV4-1, the J gene TRBJ1-4; TRBD1 matches at 7 bases. The CDR3 sequence is CASSPRTGWEEKLFF. The CDR3 nucleotides read TGCGCCAGCAGCCCCAGGACAGGTTGGGAGGAAAAACTGTTTTTT.